This T cell receptor (beta chain) was captured in a study of blood T cell repertoires in COVID-19. Background on the study: PBMCs, B-cell-depleted T cells, or T cells provided the cDNA or gDNA that made up the material.

The method was immunoSEQ multiplex PCR; TCRdb's version includes in-frame clones alone and lacks a portion of them. This sample has about 200,000 clones, with around nine tenths found just once. CDR3 length: 13 amino acids. V dropped 8 bases and J dropped 2; count of bases not matched to a gene: 3. The germline V gene encodes CDR1 MDHEN and CDR2 SYDVKM. The sequence derives from a woman between 40 and 50 years old who had recovered from COVID-19. Sequencing was carried out using peripheral blood. This chain joins TRBV28 and TRBJ1-1; 9 nucleotides align to TRBD1. The CDR3 DNA sequence: TGTGCCAGCGGGGACAGGGTTAACACTGAAGCTTTCTTT. It is translated as CASGDRVNTEAFF. The entire variable domain, with the rest obtained from reference TRBV28 and TRBJ1-1, is as follows: DVKVTQSSRYLVKRTGEKVFLECVQDMDHENMFWYRQDPGLGLRLIYFSYDVKMKEKGDIPEGYSVSREKKERFSLILESASTNQTSMYLCASGDRVNTEAFFGQGTRLTVV.